Following are 24 T cell receptor beta chains from one sample sequenced in a study of T-cell reconstitution after alpha-beta-depleted transplantation in children. Researchers prepared the TCRbeta library using unique molecular identifiers, the study reports. TCRdb itself ran the PCR reads through MiXCR, one entry per CDR3 protein. The sample has about 980,000 distinct CDR3 sequences, 25% to 30% seen once. The specimen comprised PBMCs, mostly from graft donor cells, sampled 360 days after TCRalphabeta/CD19-depleted stem cell transplant. The receptors were sampled from a boy under two years old who had a stem cell transplant for SCID, so the T cells may come from the graft donor.

This clonotype has more than one count but fewer than ten. This chain joins TRBV6-6 and TRBJ1-1; the D is unclear. Germline lookup yields CDR1 MNHNY and CDR2 SVGAGI (reference sequence). Trimming removed 7 bases from V and 5 bases from J, with 8 bases in between. This CDR3 comprises 11 residues. For the CDR3, the DNA is TGTGCCAGCATGGTGGATACTGAAGCTTTCTTT. Translating gives CASMVDTEAFF.

Only a few counts were recorded for this clonotype. This sequence joins TRBV15 and TRBJ2-1, with 7 bases fitting TRBD2. Germline CDR1 and CDR2: LNHNV and YYDKDF (reference sequence). Trimming took 7 bases from V and 7 from J; bases not matched to a gene: 10. The CDR3 is 14 amino acids. CDR3 DNA sequence: TGTGCCACCATTCCAGGACTAGGGTGGAATGAGCAGTTCTTC. It specifies CATIPGLGWNEQFF. Combining the CDR3 with reference TRBV15 and TRBJ2-1 gives the whole variable domain DAMVIQNPRYQVTQFGKPVTLSCSQTLNHNVMYWYQQKSSQAPKLLFHYYDKDFNNEADTPDNFQSRRPNTSFCFLDIRSPGLGDTAMYLCATIPGLGWNEQFFGPGTRLTVL.

This clonotype was counted many times. This chain connects TRBV20-1 to TRBJ2-3; D is ambiguous. Germline V gene lookup returns CDR1 DFQATT and CDR2 SNEGSKA (reference sequence). The CDR3 runs 11 residues. Trimming cost V 5 bases and J 5 bases, with 8 bases left between them. CDR3 region: CSAPRGDTQYF. Here the CDR3 DNA reads TGCAGTGCTCCCCGTGGAGATACGCAGTATTTT.

V is TRBV3-1 and J is TRBJ2-2; a weak D match, TRBD2 (6 bases). There are 18 residues in the CDR3. V was trimmed by 4 bases and J by 3 bases, leaving 21 bases between them. The germline CDR1 and CDR2 sequences are LGHDT and YNNKEL (reference sequence). CDR3 protein: CASSPASGRGSYTGELFF. In nucleotides, the CDR3 is TGTGCCAGCAGCCCGGCATCGGGGCGGGGCTCGTACACCGGGGAGCTGTTTTTT.

This clonotype has only a few counts. CDR3 DNA: TGCAGCGTTGTGGGCCATGCAGTTTCGCAGGGTACGCAGTATTTT. Translating it yields CSVVGHAVSQGTQYF. The V and J genes are TRBV29-1 and TRBJ2-3; tentative D call: TRBD1 (5 bases). CDR1 and CDR2 (germline): SQVTM, ANQGSEA. The CDR3 loop spans 15 amino acids. V lost 4 bases, J lost 8 bases, and 22 bases lay in between.

The genes are TRBV10-1 and TRBJ2-2; unclear D gene. Germline CDR1 reads WNHNN; CDR2 reads SYGVQD (reference sequence). Trimming shortened V by 2 bases and J by 5 bases, and 3 bases separated the two germline ends. This CDR3 comprises 12 residues. CDR3 DNA: TGCGCCAGCAGTGAGGGGACCGGGGAGCTGTTTTTT. Its protein product is CASSEGTGELFF.

This clonotype was found a few times. CDR3 residues: CAIRGQDTQYF. The DNA for the CDR3 is TGTGCCATCAGGGGACAAGATACGCAGTATTTT. The J gene is TRBJ2-3, the V gene TRBV10-3, with D tentatively TRBD1 (6 bases). CDR3 length: 11 amino acids. Germline-derived CDR1 and CDR2 are ENHRY and SYGVKD. V was trimmed by 6 bases and J by 5 bases, leaving 6 bases between them.

The chain links TRBV7-2 to TRBJ2-3; 7 nucleotides match TRBD2. Germline CDR1 SGHTA, CDR2 FQGNSA. CDR3 length: 16 residues. The J segment lost 6 bases and the V segment lost 1 base, leaving 10 bases of the junction unmatched. The CDR3 bases are TGTGCCAGCAGCTTAGGGTGGACTAGGAGGGTGGATACGCAGTATTTT. Protein sequence: CASSLGWTRRVDTQYF.

This clonotype was counted only a few times. The chain carries TRBV10-3 and TRBJ2-5; TRBD2 is a possible D gene (7 bases). Trimming cost V 3 bases and J 3 bases, with 11 bases left between them. Germline V gene lookup returns CDR1 ENHRY and CDR2 SYGVKD. This CDR3 spans 14 amino acids. The CDR3 DNA follows: TGTGCCATCAGTGAAGGGGGGGGCAAAGAGACCCAGTACTTC. It encodes CAISEGGGKETQYF.

The rearrangement uses TRBV5-6 and TRBJ2-7; tentative D call: TRBD2 (6 bases). V dropped 4 bases and J dropped 3 bases, with 11 bases sitting between them. Germline V gene sequence: CDR1 SGHDT, CDR2 YYEEEE. The CDR3 length is 13 residues. CDR3 region: CASSGGTDYEQYF. Written as DNA, the CDR3 is TGTGCCAGCAGCGGGGGGACGGACTACGAGCAGTACTTC.

DNA for the CDR3: TGCAGATTGGGGACTGCGGGGCGCGAGCGGGCTGAAGCTTTCTTT. Protein sequence: CRLGTAGRERAEAFF. V is TRBV20-1 and J is TRBJ1-1, with a tentative D call TRBD1 (5 bases). CDR3 size: 15 residues. CDR1 and CDR2 (germline): DFQATT, SNEGSKA (reference sequence).

This chain connects TRBV5-1 to TRBJ2-5; D might be TRBD1 (5 bases). The CDR3 length is 18 residues. Germline assignment: CDR1 SGHRS and CDR2 YFSETQ. V was clipped by 1 base and J by 1 base, with 20 bases between them. DNA of the CDR3: TGCGCCAGCAGCTTGTTCAGGGCGACTCAATTATCCCAAGAGACCCAGTACTTC. It specifies CASSLFRATQLSQETQYF.

This clonotype was observed a handful of times. This chain links TRBV12-3 or TRBV12-4 with TRBJ2-7; D tentatively reads TRBD1 or TRBD2 (5 bases each). Trimming removed 0 bases at V and 7 bases at J, with 16 bases between. The CDR3 runs to 15 residues. The CDR3 reads CASSLAGRRTTEQYF. DNA of the CDR3: TGTGCCAGCAGTTTAGCGGGACGGAGGACAACGGAGCAGTACTTC.

CDR3 nucleotides: TGTGCCAGCAGTACAAGCGGGGCGTCCTACAATGAGCAGTTCTTC. Its translation: CASSTSGASYNEQFF. The chain uses TRBV27 and TRBJ2-1, with TRBD2 identical over 7 bases. CDR1 is MNHEY and CDR2 is SMNVEV in the germline V gene (reference sequence). The CDR3 extends over 15 amino acids. J lost 1 base, V lost 5 bases, and 5 bases had no gene match.

This clonotype was observed a handful of times. The J gene is TRBJ2-5, the V gene TRBV29-1, with D perhaps matching TRBD1 (5 bases). This CDR3 is built from 18 residues. The germline CDR1 and CDR2 sequences are SQVTM and ANQGSEA. V was cut by 1 base and J by 0 bases, with 21 bases left in between. The CDR3 nucleotides read TGCAGCGTTGAAGGTTGGACACTCCTGAACGAGGACCAAGAGACCCAGTACTTC. Protein sequence: CSVEGWTLLNEDQETQYF.

This clonotype turned up a few times. The rearrangement links TRBV9 to TRBJ2-3; D remains unclear. This CDR3 is built from 15 residues. V dropped 0 bases and J dropped 3 bases, with 11 bases sitting between them. CDR1 is SGDLS and CDR2 is YYNGEE in the germline V gene. CDR3 sequence (DNA): TGTGCCAGCAGCGTAGCTCCAGCCGGGACAGATACGCAGTATTTT. Protein: CASSVAPAGTDTQYF.

This clonotype was observed a handful of times. V is TRBV3-1 and J is TRBJ2-1, with 7 bases identical to TRBD1. This CDR3 spans 15 amino acids. V dropped 4 bases and J dropped 7; count of bases not matched to a gene: 10. Germline lookup yields CDR1 LGHDT and CDR2 YNNKEL (reference sequence). CDR3 region: CASSPLGTVGNEQFF. The CDR3 DNA follows: TGTGCCAGCAGCCCCCTCGGGACAGTAGGGAATGAGCAGTTCTTC.

The V and J genes are TRBV12-3 or TRBV12-4 and TRBJ1-6, with TRBD1 as a possible D gene (5 bases). Trimming took off 6 bases at V and 9 bases at J, with 12 bases between the two ends. The CDR3 sequence is 13 residues long. The CDR3 protein is CASSSDSISPLHF. The CDR3 nucleotides read TGTGCCAGCAGCTCCGACAGCATTTCACCCCTCCACTTT.

The sample holds a few counts of this clonotype. CDR3 coding DNA: TGTGCCAGCAGCTTATCAGGAGGAGCACCCCAAGAGACCCAGTACTTC. Amino acid sequence: CASSLSGGAPQETQYF. This chain uses TRBV7-9 with TRBJ2-5, with D perhaps TRBD2 (5 bases). The CDR3 spans 16 residues. The germline CDR1 and CDR2 sequences are SEHNR and FQNEAQ (reference sequence). V gave up 2 bases and J gave up 1 base, with 14 bases separating them.

This clonotype has just one count. The V and J genes are TRBV20-1 and TRBJ1-5; weak D call: TRBD1 (5 bases). Germline CDR1 reads DFQATT; CDR2 reads SNEGSKA (reference sequence). The V gene lost 0 bases and the J gene lost 11 bases, with 17 bases spanning the gap. This CDR3 spans 14 amino acids. The CDR3 DNA reads TGCAGTGCTAGAGATCCCGGGGGGAGGACGGCCCAGCATTTT. It specifies CSARDPGGRTAQHF.

This chain joins TRBV27 and TRBJ2-7; unclear D gene. The V gene's germline CDR1 is MNHEY and CDR2 SMNVEV (reference sequence). CDR3 length equals 14 residues. V was clipped by 3 bases and J by 3 bases, with 12 bases between them. This chain's CDR3 is CASSLTGDLYEQYF. Here the CDR3 DNA reads TGTGCCAGCAGTTTGACCGGAGACCTCTACGAGCAGTACTTC.

The sample holds many counts of this clonotype. One end of the junction is discordant with germline, which a read error may explain. The rearrangement links TRBV5-1 to TRBJ2-1, with TRBD1 matching over 9 bases. The CDR3 is made up of 15 amino acids. Germline CDR1 is SGHRS and CDR2 is YFSETQ. In DNA, the CDR3 is TGTGCCAGCAGCTCTGGACAGGGGCCCTACAATGAGCAGTTCTTC. Protein: CASSSGQGPYNEQFF.

There are a few counts of this clonotype. This likely comes from a read error, as the CDR3 has no conserved phenylalanine or tryptophan at its end. The DNA is left out, because the CDR3 cannot be placed on it with certainty; the CDR3 is given as TCRdb lists it. J is TRBJ1-2 and V is TRBV10-3; TRBD1 is the table's D call and was not checked against the DNA. The CDR3 length is 10 residues, termini included. CDR1 and CDR2 from the germline V gene are ENHRY and SYGVKD. Here the CDR3 reads CAISEHRPQV.

The CDR3 bases are TGTGCCAGTCCCAGGGCGGGGGTGCCACAAGAGACCCAGTACTTC. Its protein is CASPRAGVPQETQYF. This chain connects TRBV2 to TRBJ2-5; TRBD2 matches at 7 bases. V lost 9 bases to trimming and J lost 2 bases; unmatched junction nucleotides: 12. The CDR3 contains 15 residues. Germline CDR1 is SNHLY and CDR2 is FYNNEI. Using reference TRBV2 and TRBJ2-5 for the parts outside the CDR3, the full variable domain is EPEVTQTPSHQVTQMGQEVILRCVPISNHLYFYWYRQILGQKVEFLVSFYNNEISEKSEIFDDQFSVERPDGSNFTLKIRSTKLEDSAMYFCASPRAGVPQETQYFGPGTRLLVL.